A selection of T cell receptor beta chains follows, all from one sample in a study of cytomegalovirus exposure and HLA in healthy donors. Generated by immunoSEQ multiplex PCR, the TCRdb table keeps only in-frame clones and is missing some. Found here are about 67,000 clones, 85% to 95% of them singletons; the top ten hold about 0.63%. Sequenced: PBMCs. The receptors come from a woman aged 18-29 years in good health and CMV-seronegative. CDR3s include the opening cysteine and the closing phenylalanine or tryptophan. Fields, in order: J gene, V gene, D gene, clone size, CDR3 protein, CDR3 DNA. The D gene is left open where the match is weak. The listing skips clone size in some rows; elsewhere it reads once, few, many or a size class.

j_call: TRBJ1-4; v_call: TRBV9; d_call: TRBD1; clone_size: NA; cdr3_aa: CASSARTGKNEKLFF; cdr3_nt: TGTGCCAGCAGCGCTAGGACAGGGAAAAATGAAAAACTGTTTTTT
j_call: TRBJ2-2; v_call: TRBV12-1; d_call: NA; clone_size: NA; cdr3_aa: CASTLGLAGGTGELFF; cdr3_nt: TGTGCCAGCACCCTTGGTCTAGCGGGGGGCACCGGGGAGCTGTTTTTT
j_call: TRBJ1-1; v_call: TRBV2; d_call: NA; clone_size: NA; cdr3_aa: CASSEGRVRNTEAFF; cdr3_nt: TGTGCCAGCAGTGAAGGACGGGTTAGGAACACTGAAGCTTTCTTT
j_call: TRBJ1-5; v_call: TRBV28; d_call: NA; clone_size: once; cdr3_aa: CASSQTLTGDQPQHF; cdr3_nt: TGTGCCAGCAGCCAGACCCTAACCGGGGATCAGCCCCAGCATTTT
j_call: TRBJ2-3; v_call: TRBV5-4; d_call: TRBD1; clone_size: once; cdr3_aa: CASSWTGSTDTQYF; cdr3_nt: TGTGCCAGCAGCTGGACAGGGAGCACAGATACGCAGTATTTT
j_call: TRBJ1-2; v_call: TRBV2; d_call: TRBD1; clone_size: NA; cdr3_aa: CASSDLGQISYGYTF; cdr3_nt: TGTGCCAGCAGTGACCTGGGACAGATTTCTTATGGCTACACCTTC
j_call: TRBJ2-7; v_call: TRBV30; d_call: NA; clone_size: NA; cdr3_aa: CAWNTAGAEQYF; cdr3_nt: TGTGCCTGGAATACTGCGGGGGCCGAGCAGTACTTC
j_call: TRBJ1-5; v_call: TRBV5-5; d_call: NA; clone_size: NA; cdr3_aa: CASSLWVESNQPQHF; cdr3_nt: TGTGCCAGCAGCTTGTGGGTGGAGAGCAATCAGCCCCAGCATTTT
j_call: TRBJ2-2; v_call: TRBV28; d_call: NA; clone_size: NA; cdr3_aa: CASSDRSGELFF; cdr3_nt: TGTGCCAGCAGCGACAGGTCCGGGGAGCTGTTTTTT
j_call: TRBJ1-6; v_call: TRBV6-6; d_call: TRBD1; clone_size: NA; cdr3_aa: CASKTAPGQGYSPLHF; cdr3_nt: TGTGCCAGCAAGACAGCACCGGGACAGGGGTATTCACCCCTCCACTTT
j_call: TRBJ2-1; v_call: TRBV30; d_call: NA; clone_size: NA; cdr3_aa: CAWSVQVHNEQFF; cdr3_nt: TGTGCCTGGAGTGTACAGGTCCACAATGAGCAGTTCTTC
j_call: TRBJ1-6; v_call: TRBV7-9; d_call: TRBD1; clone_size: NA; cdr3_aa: CASSTQGRNSPLHF; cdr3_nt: TGTGCCAGCAGCACACAGGGGCGGAATTCACCCCTCCACTTT
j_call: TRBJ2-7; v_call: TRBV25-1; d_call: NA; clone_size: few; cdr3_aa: CASRGTASYEQYF; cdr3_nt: TGTGCCAGCAGAGGAACAGCCTCCTACGAGCAGTACTTC
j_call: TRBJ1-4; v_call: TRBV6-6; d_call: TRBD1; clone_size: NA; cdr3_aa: CASTQTGGNEKLFF; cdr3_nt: TGTGCCAGCACCCAGACAGGGGGAAATGAAAAACTGTTTTTT
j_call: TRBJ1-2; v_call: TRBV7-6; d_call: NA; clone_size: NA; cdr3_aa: CASSSDYQGGNYGYTF; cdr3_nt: TGTGCCAGCAGCTCCGACTATCAGGGAGGTAACTATGGCTACACCTTC
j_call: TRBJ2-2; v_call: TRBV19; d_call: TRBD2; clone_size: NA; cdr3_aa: CASSINGRTSGGVYTGELFF; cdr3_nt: TGTGCCAGTAGTATAAATGGTAGGACTAGCGGGGGAGTATACACCGGGGAGCTGTTTTTT
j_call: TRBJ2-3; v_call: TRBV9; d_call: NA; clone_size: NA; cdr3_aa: CASSLQGLGTDTQYF; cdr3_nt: TGTGCCAGCAGCCTCCAGGGACTTGGCACAGATACGCAGTATTTT
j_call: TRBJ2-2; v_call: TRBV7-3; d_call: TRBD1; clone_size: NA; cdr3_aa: CASSPGQGANTGELFF; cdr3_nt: TGTGCCAGCAGCCCAGGACAGGGCGCGAACACCGGGGAGCTGTTTTTT
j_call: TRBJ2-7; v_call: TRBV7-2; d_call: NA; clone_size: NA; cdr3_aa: CASSLEYGAPYEQYF; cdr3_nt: TGTGCCAGCAGCTTAGAGTATGGGGCTCCCTACGAGCAGTACTTC
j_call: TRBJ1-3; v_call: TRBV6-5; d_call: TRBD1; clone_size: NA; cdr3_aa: CASSRTGGRNTIYF; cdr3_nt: TGTGCCAGCAGCCGAACAGGGGGGAGGAACACCATATATTTT
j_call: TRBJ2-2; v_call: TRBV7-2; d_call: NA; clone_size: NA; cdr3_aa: CASSLASSNTGELFF; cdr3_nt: TGTGCCAGCAGCTTAGCGTCCTCCAACACCGGGGAGCTGTTTTTT
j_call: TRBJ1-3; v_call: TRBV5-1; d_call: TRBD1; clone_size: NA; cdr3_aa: CASGTDRGRGNTIYF; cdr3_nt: TGCGCCAGCGGCACGGACAGGGGACGTGGAAACACCATATATTTT
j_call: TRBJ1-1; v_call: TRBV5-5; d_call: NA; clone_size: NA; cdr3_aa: CASSPGEMTTEAFF; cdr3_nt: TGTGCCAGCAGCCCGGGAGAAATGACCACTGAAGCTTTCTTT
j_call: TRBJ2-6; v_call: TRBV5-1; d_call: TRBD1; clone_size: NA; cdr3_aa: CASSLEGTGISGANVLTF; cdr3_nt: TGCGCCAGCAGCTTGGAAGGGACAGGAATCTCTGGGGCCAACGTCCTGACTTTC
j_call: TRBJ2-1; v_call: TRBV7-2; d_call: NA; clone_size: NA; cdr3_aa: CASSPSIGEQFF; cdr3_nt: TGTGCCAGCAGCCCATCTATCGGGGAGCAGTTCTTC
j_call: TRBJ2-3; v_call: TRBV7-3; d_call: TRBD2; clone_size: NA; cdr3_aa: CASSSASGASTDTQYF; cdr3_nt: TGTGCCAGCAGCTCAGCCAGCGGGGCGAGCACAGATACGCAGTATTTT
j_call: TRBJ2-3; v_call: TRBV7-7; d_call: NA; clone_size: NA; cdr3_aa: CASSFDSLDTQYF; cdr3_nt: TGTGCTAGCAGCTTCGACAGTCTAGATACGCAGTATTTT
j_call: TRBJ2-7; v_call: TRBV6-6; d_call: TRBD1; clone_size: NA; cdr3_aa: CASSYSEGGNYEQYF; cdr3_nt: TGTGCCAGCAGTTACTCGGAAGGGGGCAACTACGAGCAGTACTTC
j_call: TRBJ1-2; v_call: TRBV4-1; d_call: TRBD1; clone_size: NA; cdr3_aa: CASSQPRDRQYGYTF; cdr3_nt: TGCGCCAGCAGCCAACCTAGGGACAGGCAGTATGGCTACACCTTC
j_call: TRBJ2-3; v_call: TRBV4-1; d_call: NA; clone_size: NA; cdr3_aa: CASSPAGHFTDTQYF; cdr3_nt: TGCGCCAGCAGCCCGGCGGGCCATTTCACAGATACGCAGTATTTT
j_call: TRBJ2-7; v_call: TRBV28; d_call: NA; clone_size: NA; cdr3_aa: CASSLYSGAPYEQYF; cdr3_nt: TGTGCCAGCAGTTTATATAGTGGGGCCCCCTACGAGCAGTACTTC
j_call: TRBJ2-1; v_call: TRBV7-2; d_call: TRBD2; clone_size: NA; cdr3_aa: CASSPGVAGGLNEQFF; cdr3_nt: TGTGCCAGCAGTCCCGGGGTAGCGGGGGGGCTCAATGAGCAGTTCTTC
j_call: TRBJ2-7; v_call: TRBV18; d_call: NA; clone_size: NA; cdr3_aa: CASSPSSRKDEQYF; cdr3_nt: TGTGCCAGCTCACCGTCGAGCAGGAAGGACGAGCAGTACTTC
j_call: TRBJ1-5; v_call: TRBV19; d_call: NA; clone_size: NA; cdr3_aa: CATQGQPYSNQPQHF; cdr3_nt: TGTGCAACCCAGGGGCAGCCATATAGCAATCAGCCCCAGCATTTT
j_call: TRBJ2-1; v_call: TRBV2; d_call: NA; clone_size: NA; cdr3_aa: CASKADEQFF; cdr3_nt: TGTGCCAGCAAGGCGGATGAGCAGTTCTTC
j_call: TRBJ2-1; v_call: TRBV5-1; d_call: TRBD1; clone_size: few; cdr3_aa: CASRDRALDNEQFF; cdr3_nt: TGCGCCAGCAGAGACAGGGCCCTCGACAATGAGCAGTTCTTC
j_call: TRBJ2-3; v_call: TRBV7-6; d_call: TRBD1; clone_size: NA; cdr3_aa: CASSSSLRDRGTDTQYF; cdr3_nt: TGTGCCAGCAGCTCTTCGTTGAGGGACAGGGGAACAGATACGCAGTATTTT
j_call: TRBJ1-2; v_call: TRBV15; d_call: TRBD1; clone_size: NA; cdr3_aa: CATSRGVGTGGLYGYTF; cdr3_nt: TGTGCCACCAGCAGAGGTGTTGGGACAGGAGGCCTCTATGGCTACACCTTC
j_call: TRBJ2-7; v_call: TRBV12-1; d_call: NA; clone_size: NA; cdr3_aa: CASPHRLTYEQYF; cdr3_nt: TGTGCCTCCCCCCACAGGCTAACCTACGAGCAGTACTTC
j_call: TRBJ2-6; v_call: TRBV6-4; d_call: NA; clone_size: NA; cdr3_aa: CASSEGVGGANVLTF; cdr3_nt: TGTGCCAGCAGTGAAGGAGTCGGTGGGGCCAACGTCCTGACTTTC
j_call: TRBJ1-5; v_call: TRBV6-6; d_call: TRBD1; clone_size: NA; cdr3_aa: CASHSGQGHQPQHF; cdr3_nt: TGTGCCAGCCATTCAGGACAGGGCCATCAGCCCCAGCATTTT
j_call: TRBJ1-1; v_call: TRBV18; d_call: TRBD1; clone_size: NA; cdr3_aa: CASSPPGTGGAYTEAFF; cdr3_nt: TGTGCCAGCTCACCGCCCGGGACAGGGGGCGCTTACACTGAAGCTTTCTTT
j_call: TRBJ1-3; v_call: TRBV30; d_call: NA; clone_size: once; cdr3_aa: CAWSVPRVSGNTIYF; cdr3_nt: TGTGCCTGGAGTGTACCCAGGGTGTCTGGAAACACCATATATTTT
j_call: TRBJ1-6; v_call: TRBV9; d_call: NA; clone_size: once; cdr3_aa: CASSSSPGYNSPLHF; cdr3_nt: TGTGCCAGCAGCTCATCCCCCGGGTATAATTCACCCCTCCACTTT
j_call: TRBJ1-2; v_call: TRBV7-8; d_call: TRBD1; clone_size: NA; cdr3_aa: CASSLGTTGGYGYTF; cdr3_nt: TGTGCCAGCAGCTTAGGGACGACAGGGGGCTATGGCTACACCTTC
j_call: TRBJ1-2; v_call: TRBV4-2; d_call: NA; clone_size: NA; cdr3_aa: CASSQDWQVSNYGYTF; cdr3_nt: TGTGCCAGCAGCCAAGATTGGCAGGTTTCTAACTATGGCTACACCTTC
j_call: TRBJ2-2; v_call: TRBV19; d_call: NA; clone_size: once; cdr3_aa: CASSIQGNTGELFF; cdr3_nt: TGTGCCAGTAGTATCCAGGGGAACACCGGGGAGCTGTTTTTT
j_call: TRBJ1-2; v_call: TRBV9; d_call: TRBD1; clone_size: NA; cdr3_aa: CASSVGRTGPSVGYGYTF; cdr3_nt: TGTGCCAGCAGCGTAGGTCGGACAGGGCCTAGCGTAGGCTATGGCTACACCTTC
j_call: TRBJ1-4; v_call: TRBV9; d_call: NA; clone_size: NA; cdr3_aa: CASSAQFSDEKLFF; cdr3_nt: TGTGCCAGCAGCGCCCAATTCTCGGATGAAAAACTGTTTTTT
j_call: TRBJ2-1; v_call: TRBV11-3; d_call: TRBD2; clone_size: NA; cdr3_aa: CASSLGEGGDNEQFF; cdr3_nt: TGTGCCAGCAGCTTGGGTGAGGGAGGGGACAATGAGCAGTTCTTC
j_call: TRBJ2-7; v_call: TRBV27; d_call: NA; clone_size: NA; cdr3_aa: CASSLGQGFNEQYF; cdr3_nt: TGTGCCAGCAGTTTAGGTCAGGGGTTCAACGAGCAGTACTTC